The 23 T cell receptor beta chains below were found in one sample sequenced in a study of T cells in Graves' hyperthyroidism and ophthalmopathy. RNA transcripts served as the template for amplifying TCR beta CDR3 regions. A first-round RT-PCR of the TCR CDR3 used the HTBI primer set. TCRdb independently ran MiXCR on the multiplex PCR reads; one entry per CDR3 protein. The data contain 190,000 or so distinct CDR3 sequences, around 20% of them seen just once; the ten biggest clones take up about 41%. Sequenced input: blood. Receptors were obtained from a man between 40 and 49 years old with Graves' hyperthyroidism.

This clonotype was picked up a small number of times. It may be a read error: a sequence one base away is much more abundant. The chain carries TRBV7-3 and TRBJ2-7; D unclear. Germline V lookup: CDR1 SGHTA, CDR2 FQGTGA. The CDR3 is 15 residues long. The CDR3 here is CAGSLKGVSSYEQYF. CDR3 coding DNA: TGTGCCGGCAGCTTAAAGGGCGTTAGCTCCTACGAGCAGTACTTC.

V is TRBV10-3 and J is TRBJ2-2, with D perhaps TRBD1 (7 bases). This CDR3 has 13 amino acids. V shed 9 bases and J shed 5 bases, with 13 bases lying between them. CDR1 and CDR2 from the germline V gene are ENHRY and SYGVKD. Here the CDR3 reads CAIQGGETGELFF. The CDR3 DNA reads as TGTGCCATTCAGGGGGGTGAGACCGGGGAGCTGTTTTTT.

The CDR3 region has the DNA TGCAGCGTCCTGGGGGAGTCTGGGGCCAACGTCCTGACTTTC. This translates into CSVLGESGANVLTF. The genes are TRBV29-1 and TRBJ2-6; the D gene could be TRBD1 or TRBD2 (5 bases each). Trimming removed 6 bases from V and 1 base from J, with 10 bases in between. Germline CDR1 reads SQVTM; CDR2 reads ANQGSEA. This CDR3 has 14 amino acids. Using reference TRBV29-1 and TRBJ2-6 for the parts outside the CDR3, the full variable domain is SAVISQKPSRDICQRGTSLTIQCQVDSQVTMMFWYRQQPGQSLTLIATANQGSEATYESGFVIDKFPISRPNLTFSTLTVSNMSPEDSSIYLCSVLGESGANVLTFGAGSRLTVL.

This clonotype was detected only a few times. Written as DNA, the CDR3 is TGCAGTGCGCAGATACAGGGGGCTCTTGATTCACCCCTCCACTTT. Its translation: CSAQIQGALDSPLHF. This chain connects TRBV20-1 to TRBJ1-6, with 9 bases that match TRBD1. The germline V gene has CDR1 DFQATT and CDR2 SNEGSKA (reference sequence). This CDR3 contains 15 residues. Trimming took 6 bases from V and 8 from J; bases not matched to a gene: 11.

There are many counts of this clonotype. The chain links TRBV20-1 to TRBJ2-6; 8 nucleotides line up with TRBD2. V shed 0 bases and J 3 bases; nucleotides not matched to a gene: 4. The CDR3 consists of 16 residues. Looked up from germline, CDR1 is DFQATT and CDR2 is SNEGSKA (reference sequence). The CDR3 sequence: CSARDHGGDGANVLTF. The CDR3 DNA reads TGCAGTGCTAGAGATCACGGGGGGGATGGGGCCAACGTCCTGACTTTC.

This clonotype has just a few counts. The genes are TRBV24-1 and TRBJ2-2; 13 bases map to TRBD2. Germline V gives CDR1 KGHDR, CDR2 SFDVKD. The CDR3 contains 17 residues. J gave up 5 bases and V 0 bases, and 2 bases lay outside the gene matches. The CDR3 DNA is TGTGCCACCAGTGATTTGGAGACTAGCGGGGGGACCGGGGAGCTGTTTTTT. Amino acid sequence: CATSDLETSGGTGELFF.

This clonotype showed up just a few times. The chain uses TRBV4-1 and TRBJ1-1; D possibly corresponds to TRBD1 (6 bases). Trimming stripped 0 bases from V and 0 bases from J, with 14 bases between. Germline V lookup: CDR1 MGHRA, CDR2 YSYEKL. The CDR3 contains 17 residues. The CDR3 nucleotides read TGCGCCAGCAGCCAAGAAAGTAGACAGGAGATGAACACTGAAGCTTTCTTT. Residues: CASSQESRQEMNTEAFF.

This clonotype was found many times. The chain is built from TRBV5-1 and TRBJ1-1; 7 positions match TRBD1. The junction had 9 bases not matched to a gene; V was cut back by 1 base and J by 0 bases. The CDR3 totals 17 residues. Germline CDR1 and CDR2: SGHRS and YFSETQ. CDR3 protein: CASSLRGQPIMNTEAFF. DNA for the CDR3: TGCGCCAGCAGCTTGAGGGGACAGCCTATTATGAACACTGAAGCTTTCTTT.

This clonotype was detected a few times. The V gene is TRBV27, the J gene TRBJ2-3; weak D call: TRBD2 (5 bases). Per germline, CDR1 MNHEY and CDR2 SMNVEV (reference sequence). The CDR3 is made up of 17 amino acids. The V end lost 1 base, the J end lost 0 bases, and 14 bases lay between the germline ends. CDR3: CASSLFGRESSTDTQYF. CDR3 coding DNA: TGTGCCAGCAGTTTATTTGGACGGGAATCTAGCACAGATACGCAGTATTTT.

This clonotype was detected many times. This chain links TRBV11-2 with TRBJ2-7; 9 nucleotides agree with TRBD1. Unmatched junction bases numbered 2, after V lost 2 bases and J lost 0 bases. The CDR3 loop spans 15 amino acids. Per the germline V gene, CDR1 is SGHAT and CDR2 is FQNNGV. The CDR3 coding sequence is TGTGCCAGCAGCTTACCGGGACAGGGCTCCTACGAGCAGTACTTC. Translated: CASSLPGQGSYEQYF.

This clonotype was picked up many times. This chain connects TRBV18 to TRBJ2-3; 11 bases map to TRBD2. The CDR3 runs to 16 residues. Germline CDR1 is KGHSH and CDR2 is LQKENI. V was clipped by 1 base and J by 3 bases; unmatched bases: 3. CDR3 protein: CASSPRASGGTDTQYF. The CDR3 coding sequence is TGTGCCAGCTCACCACGGGCTAGCGGGGGGACAGATACGCAGTATTTT.

This clonotype was seen a few times. The chain recombines TRBV30 with TRBJ2-3; 10 bases fit TRBD2. Germline V gene data show CDR1 as GTSNPN and CDR2 as SVGIG (reference sequence). The CDR3 is made up of 15 amino acids. The V segment lost 2 bases and the J segment 5 bases; nucleotides outside the gene matches: 7. CDR3 region: CAWSISGGSLDTQYF. The DNA for the CDR3 is TGTGCCTGGAGTATTAGCGGGGGGTCTCTAGATACGCAGTATTTT.

This clonotype has a count of ten or more. The V and J genes are TRBV20-1 and TRBJ2-5; D tentatively reads TRBD1 or TRBD2 (5 bases each). The CDR3 sequence is 15 residues long. Trimming cost V 4 bases and J 4 bases, with 19 bases left between them. From germline, CDR1 is DFQATT and CDR2 SNEGSKA (reference sequence). This CDR3 reads CSANPRGARGETQYF. The CDR3 bases are TGCAGTGCTAACCCTCGGGGAGCAAGGGGAGAGACCCAGTACTTC.

This clonotype was picked up many times. This chain uses TRBV12-3 or TRBV12-4 with TRBJ2-1, with 12 bases fitting TRBD2. The CDR3 extends over 17 amino acids. After removal of 6 bases from V and 0 bases from J, the junction contained 6 bases not matched to a gene. The CDR3 DNA reads TGTGCCAGCAGAGCACTAGCGGGGGGCAGCTCCTACAATGAGCAGTTCTTC. This sequence encodes CASRALAGGSSYNEQFF.

The chain employs TRBV18 and TRBJ1-4, with 8 bases lining up with TRBD1. Germline V gene data show CDR1 as KGHSH and CDR2 as LQKENI. V dropped 3 bases and J dropped 3; count of bases not matched to a gene: 3. CDR3 length: 15 amino acids. CDR3 residues: CASSPDRGANEKLFF. The CDR3 bases are TGTGCCAGCTCACCCGACAGGGGTGCTAATGAAAAACTGTTTTTT.

This clonotype was detected ten times or more. The V and J genes are TRBV7-2 and TRBJ1-1; D not resolved. The CDR3 covers 13 residues. V lost 8 bases and J lost 4, with 14 bases in between. Germline V CDR1 and CDR2: SGHTA, FQGNSA. The CDR3 nucleotides read TGTGCCAGCGCTCCTGGCATGGGCACTGAAGCTTTCTTT. This gives the protein CASAPGMGTEAFF.

As concerns this clonotype: This may be a read error, as it is one base from a much larger clone. The chain is built from TRBV20-1 and TRBJ1-5, with D tentatively TRBD1 (6 bases). CDR3 length: 14 amino acids. Trimming cost V 2 bases and J 7 bases, with 15 bases left between them. Germline CDR1 is DFQATT and CDR2 is SNEGSKA (reference sequence). The CDR3 DNA sequence: TGCAGTGCTAGACCTGGACGGGGACAACAGCCCCAGCATTTT. Translation: CSARPGRGQQPQHF.

This clonotype was counted at least ten times. This chain connects TRBV6-1 to TRBJ1-3; TRBD1 aligns across 8 bases. This CDR3 region has 15 residues. Germline CDR1 is MNHNS and CDR2 is SASEGT. V lost 5 bases to trimming and J lost 0 bases; unmatched junction nucleotides: 3. The CDR3 is CASSQGAASGNTIYF. DNA of the CDR3: TGTGCCAGCAGTCAGGGGGCTGCCTCTGGAAACACCATATATTTT.

The chain has TRBV30 and TRBJ2-7; 8 nucleotides agree with TRBD1. The germline CDR1 and CDR2 sequences are GTSNPN and SVGIG (reference sequence). Germline trimming cut 3 bases from V and 0 bases from J; bases unmatched to any gene: 4. This CDR3 has 14 residues. In DNA form, the CDR3 reads TGTGCCTGGAGGGGGACAGGCAGCTCCTACGAGCAGTACTTC. Translating gives CAWRGTGSSYEQYF.

The rearrangement uses TRBV18 and TRBJ1-2; D not resolved. The CDR3 has 15 amino acids. Germline CDR1 and CDR2: KGHSH and LQKENI. Between the trimmed V and J ends, which lost 6 bases and 4 bases, there was a span of 18 bases. The CDR3 coding sequence is TGTGCCAGCTCCCGAACCGGGCCTCCCAGCTATGGCTACACCTTC. It codes for CASSRTGPPSYGYTF. Together with reference TRBV18 and TRBJ1-2, the CDR3 gives the full variable domain: NAGVMQNPRHLVRRRGQEARLRCSPMKGHSHVYWYRQLPEEGLKFMVYLQKENIIDESGMPKERFSAEFPKEGPSILRIQQVVRGDSAAYFCASSRTGPPSYGYTFGSGTRLTVV.

This clonotype was observed many times. The chain is built from TRBV5-6 and TRBJ1-5; 8 nucleotides match TRBD1. The CDR3 loop spans 18 amino acids. Germline values: CDR1 SGHDT, CDR2 YYEEEE. V shed 1 base and J 1 base; nucleotides not matched to a gene: 10. The CDR3: CASSLWTGKLSSNQPQHF. The CDR3 region has the DNA TGTGCCAGCAGCTTGTGGACAGGGAAGTTATCAAGCAATCAGCCCCAGCATTTT.

This clonotype appeared a few times. V gene TRBV29-1 combines with J gene TRBJ2-2, with D tentatively TRBD2 (5 bases). From germline, CDR1 is SQVTM and CDR2 ANQGSEA. This CDR3 is built from 15 residues. V lost 4 bases to trimming and J lost 4 bases, with 16 bases between them. The DNA for the CDR3 is TGCAGCGTTGGATGGAGCGGAGGAGGCACCGGGGAGCTGTTTTTT. As protein: CSVGWSGGGTGELFF.

This clonotype was seen only a few times. The V gene is TRBV6-1, the J gene TRBJ2-5; D might be TRBD2 (7 bases). V was shortened by 6 bases and J by 3 bases, with 11 bases between the two germline ends. Germline CDR1 MNHNS, CDR2 SASEGT. This CDR3 comprises 13 residues. DNA for the CDR3: TGTGCCAGCAGAGGGAGGGGGGAAGAGACCCAGTACTTC. This gives the protein CASRGRGEETQYF.